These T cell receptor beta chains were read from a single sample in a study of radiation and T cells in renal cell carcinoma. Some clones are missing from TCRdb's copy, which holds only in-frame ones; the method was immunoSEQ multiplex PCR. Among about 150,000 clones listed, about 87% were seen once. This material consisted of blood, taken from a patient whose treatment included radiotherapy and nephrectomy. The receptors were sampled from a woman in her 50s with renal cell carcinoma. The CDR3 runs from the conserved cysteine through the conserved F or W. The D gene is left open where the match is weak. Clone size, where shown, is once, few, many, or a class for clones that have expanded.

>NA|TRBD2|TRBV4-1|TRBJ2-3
TGCGCCAGCAGCCGAACGGGGGGGAGCACAGATACGCAGTATTTT
CASSRTGGSTDTQYF
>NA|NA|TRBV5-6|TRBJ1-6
TGTGCCAGCAGCTTGAGTTGGGGCGGTGGGAATTCACCCCTCCACTTT
CASSLSWGGGNSPLHF
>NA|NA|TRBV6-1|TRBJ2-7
TGTGCCAGCAGTGAAGGGACGGCAAGCTCCTACGAGCAGTACTTC
CASSEGTASSYEQYF
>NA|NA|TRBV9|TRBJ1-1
TGTGCCAGCAGCGTAGAGCTGAGCACTGAAGCTTTCTTT
CASSVELSTEAFF
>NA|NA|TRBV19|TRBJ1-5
TGTGCCAGTAGTATAGCTCGGACATATAGCAATCAGCCCCAGCATTTT
CASSIARTYSNQPQHF
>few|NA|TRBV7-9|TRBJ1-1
TGTGCCAGCAGCTTAGCGCGGGGTACTGAAGCTTTCTTT
CASSLARGTEAFF
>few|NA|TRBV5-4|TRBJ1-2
TGTGCCACCGAAGCCCCGAGTAGTGACTACACCTTC
CATEAPSSDYTF
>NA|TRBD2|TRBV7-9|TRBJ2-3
TGTGCCGGCAGCGGGACTAGCGTACGAGATACGCAGTATTTT
CAGSGTSVRDTQYF
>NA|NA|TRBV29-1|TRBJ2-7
TGCAGCGTTGTGCTGAACTACGAGCAGTACTTC
CSVVLNYEQYF
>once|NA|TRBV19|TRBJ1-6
TGTGCCAGTAGTCGCCGGGATGCTAATTCACCCCTCCACTTT
CASSRRDANSPLHF
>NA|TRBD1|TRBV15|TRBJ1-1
TGTGCCACCAGCAGGGGGGACAGAAACACTGAAGCTTTCTTT
CATSRGDRNTEAFF
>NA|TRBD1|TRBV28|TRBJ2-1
TGTGCCAGCAGTCAGATCCGTCGGGACAGGGGTGGGCATGAGCAGTTCTTC
CASSQIRRDRGGHEQFF
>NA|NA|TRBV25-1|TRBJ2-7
TGTGCCAGCAGTCGGGCGAGGGCCTACGAGCAGTACTTC
CASSRARAYEQYF
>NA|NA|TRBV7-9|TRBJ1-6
TGTGCCAGCAGCTTAGAAGCTAATTCACCCCTCCACTTT
CASSLEANSPLHF
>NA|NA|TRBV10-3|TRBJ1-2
TGTGCCATCAGTGACGCAGGGTCGGACTATGGCTACACCTTC
CAISDAGSDYGYTF
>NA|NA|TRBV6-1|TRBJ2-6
TGTGCCAGCAGTGAAGAAGTGGGATATTACTCTGGGGCCAACGTCCTGACTTTC
CASSEEVGYYSGANVLTF
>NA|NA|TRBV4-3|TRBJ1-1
TGCGCCAGCAGCCAAGGCTCCTGGGGGTGGATGAACACTGAAGCTTTCTTT
CASSQGSWGWMNTEAFF
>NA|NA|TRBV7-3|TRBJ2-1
TGTGCCAGCAGCTTACTTCGTTTGGGTGGCAATGAGCAGTTCTTC
CASSLLRLGGNEQFF
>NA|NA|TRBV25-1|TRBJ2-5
TGTGCCAGCAGTGAATTTAGGGGTGTCGGGGGGACCCAGTACTTC
CASSEFRGVGGTQYF
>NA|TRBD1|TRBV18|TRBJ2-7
TGTGCCAGCTCACCACGTGGACAGGGGGGAACCTACGAGCAGTACTTC
CASSPRGQGGTYEQYF
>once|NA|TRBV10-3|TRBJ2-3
TGTGCCATCAGTGAGTCGGACTCAGCAGATACGCAGTATTTT
CAISESDSADTQYF
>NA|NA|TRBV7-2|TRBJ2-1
TGTGCCAGCAGCTTATCGGGGACGGCGATTTACAATGAGCAGTTCTTC
CASSLSGTAIYNEQFF
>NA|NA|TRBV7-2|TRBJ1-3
TGTGCCAGCAGCTTAGCGGGGATCGCCGGAAACACCATATATTTT
CASSLAGIAGNTIYF
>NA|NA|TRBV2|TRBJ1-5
TGTGCCAGCAACGGAATATTGGGGTCCAGGGCCAATCAGCCCCAGCATTTT
CASNGILGSRANQPQHF
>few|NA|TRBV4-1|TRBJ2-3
TGCGCCAGCAGCTACGGACTACCCACAGATACGCAGTATTTT
CASSYGLPTDTQYF
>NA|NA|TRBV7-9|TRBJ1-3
TGTGCCAGCAGCATCGGAGCGGGAAACACCATATATTTT
CASSIGAGNTIYF
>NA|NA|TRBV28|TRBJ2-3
TGTGCCAGCAGTTCCACCGCTTATACGCAGTATTTT
CASSSTAYTQYF
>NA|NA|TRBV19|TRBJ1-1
TGTGCCAGTAGTATAAACCGGGCTGAAGCTTTCTTT
CASSINRAEAFF
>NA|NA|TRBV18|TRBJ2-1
TGTGCCAGCTCACCGTCAGGAAGCTCCTACAATGAGCAGTTCTTC
CASSPSGSSYNEQFF
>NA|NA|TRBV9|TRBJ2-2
TGTGCCAGCAGCGTAGAGAACACCGGGGAGCTGTTTTTT
CASSVENTGELFF
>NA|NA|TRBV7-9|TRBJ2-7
TGTGCCAGCAGCCCAACAGGGATCGTCGAGCAGTACTTC
CASSPTGIVEQYF
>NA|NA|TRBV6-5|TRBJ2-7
TGTGCCAGCAGCCCTCCTAGGGCAACCTACGAGCAGTACTTC
CASSPPRATYEQYF
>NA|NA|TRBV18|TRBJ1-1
TGTGCCAGCTCACCAAGACAAGGGAGCGCGGACACTGAAGCTTTCTTT
CASSPRQGSADTEAFF
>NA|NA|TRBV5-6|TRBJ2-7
TGTGCCAGCAGCCCAGTGGGGAACTACGAGCAGTACTTC
CASSPVGNYEQYF
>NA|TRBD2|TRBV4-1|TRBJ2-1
TGCGCCAGCAGCCAAGATCCCAGCGGGGGAGGGAAGCAGTTCTTC
CASSQDPSGGGKQFF
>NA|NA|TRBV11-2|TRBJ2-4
TGTGCCAGCAGCCCCCCGACAGCCCCGCTGGGAAACATTCAGTACTTC
CASSPPTAPLGNIQYF
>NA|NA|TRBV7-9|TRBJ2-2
TGTGCCAACTCACACCGATCGAACACCGGGGAGCTGTTTTTT
CANSHRSNTGELFF
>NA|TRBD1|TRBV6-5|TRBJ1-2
TGTGCCAGCAGTTACTTGGGACAGGAGGGACTCTATGGCTACACCTTC
CASSYLGQEGLYGYTF
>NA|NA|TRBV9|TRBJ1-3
TGTGCCAGCAGCGTAGAGGGACTTACTTCTGGAAACACCATATATTTT
CASSVEGLTSGNTIYF
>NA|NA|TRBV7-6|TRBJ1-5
TGTGCCAGCAGCAAGAACGTGGATCAGCCCCAGCATTTT
CASSKNVDQPQHF
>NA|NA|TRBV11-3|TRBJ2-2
TGTGCCAGCAGCTTAGGAGGGGGGCCGAACACCGGGGAGCTGTTTTTT
CASSLGGGPNTGELFF
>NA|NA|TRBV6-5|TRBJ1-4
TGTGCCAGCAGTTACGGCGCAGCACCTAATGAAAAACTGTTTTTT
CASSYGAAPNEKLFF
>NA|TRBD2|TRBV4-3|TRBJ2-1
TGCGCCAGCAGCCAGGAGATGATGGCGGGGGAACTGAGCTCCTACAATGAGCAGTTCTTC
CASSQEMMAGELSSYNEQFF
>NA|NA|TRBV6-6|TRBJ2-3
TGTGCCAGCAGTCTTGACGAGACCCCAGATACGCAGTATTTT
CASSLDETPDTQYF
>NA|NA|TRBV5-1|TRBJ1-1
TGCGCCAGCAGCTTGTCCCCAGGACAGACTGAAGCTTTCTTT
CASSLSPGQTEAFF
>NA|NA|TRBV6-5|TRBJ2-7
TGTGCCAGCAGTTACCAACGCACGAGGCCCCTCTACGAGCAGTACTTC
CASSYQRTRPLYEQYF
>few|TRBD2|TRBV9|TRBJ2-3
TGTGCCAGCAGCGTAGAAGCGGGGGGAGCGGGGGATACGCAGTATTTT
CASSVEAGGAGDTQYF
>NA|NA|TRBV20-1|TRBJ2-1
TGCAGTGCTACGGGGGAAAATGAGCAGTTCTTC
CSATGENEQFF
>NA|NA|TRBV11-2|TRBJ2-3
TGTGCCAGCAGCCCCCACCTCACAGATACGCAGTATTTT
CASSPHLTDTQYF
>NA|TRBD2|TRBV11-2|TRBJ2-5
TGTGCCAGCAGCTTAGAACTAGCGGGTTGGGAGACCCAGTACTTC
CASSLELAGWETQYF
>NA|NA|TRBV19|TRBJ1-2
TGTGCCACAAGGTTGACAGGCGCCTATGGCTACACCTTC
CATRLTGAYGYTF
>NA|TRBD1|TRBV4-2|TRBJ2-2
TGTGCCAGCAGCCCATTCTCCACAGGGGCCACCGGGGAGCTGTTTTTT
CASSPFSTGATGELFF
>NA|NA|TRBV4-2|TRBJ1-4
TGTGCCAGCAGCCAAGATGTAGTCAGGCGGCCTAATGAAAAACTGTTTTTT
CASSQDVVRRPNEKLFF
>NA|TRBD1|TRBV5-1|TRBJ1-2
TGCGCCAGCAGCCTTGGACAGGGATTAGGTGGCTACACCTTC
CASSLGQGLGGYTF
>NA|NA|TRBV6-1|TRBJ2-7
TGTGCCAGCAGTGAAGCGCGTAACAGCTACGAGCAGTACTTC
CASSEARNSYEQYF